A selection of T cell receptor beta chains follows, all from one sample in a study of T cell repertoires in cytomegalovirus infection. TCRdb called the reads again in MiXCR, with one record for every CDR3 protein. The sample includes almost 300,000 distinct CDR3 sequences, approximately 8.9% of them seen just once. Sequenced material: PBMCs. The receptors were sampled from a human donor in good health (CMV status not recorded). Some clones in this sample may be carry-over from other donors' samples. The CDR3 runs from the conserved cysteine through the conserved F or W. A D gene is named only where the DNA matches it firmly. Clone size is shown for a subset of rows, as once, few, many or a class of expanded clone.

d_call j_call clone_size v_call cdr3_aa cdr3_nt
- TRBJ1-1 many TRBV4-2 CASSQEAANTEAFF TGTGCCAGCAGCCAAGAGGCAGCCAACACTGAAGCTTTCTTT
- TRBJ2-3 few TRBV10-3 CAISRLESTDTQYF TGTGCCATCAGCAGACTGGAGAGCACAGATACGCAGTATTTT
- TRBJ2-2 many TRBV7-2 CASSPNGGANTGELFF TGTGCCAGCAGCCCCAACGGGGGAGCGAACACCGGGGAGCTGTTTTTT
- TRBJ1-1 many TRBV20-1 CSAKNTEAFF TGCAGTGCCAAGAACACTGAAGCTTTCTTT
- TRBJ1-1 few TRBV20-1 CSAPRRMNTEAFF TGCAGTGCCCCGAGGCGGATGAACACTGAAGCTTTCTTT
- TRBJ1-5 many TRBV28 CASSPISSSSQHF TGTGCCAGCAGTCCGATCTCCAGCAGTTCCCAGCATTTT
TRBD1 TRBJ2-3 - TRBV6-5 CASSRTGPPDTQYF TGTGCCAGCAGCCGGACAGGGCCTCCAGATACGCAGTATTTT
- TRBJ2-2 many TRBV7-3 CASSLFPTGGTGELFF TGTGCCAGCAGCTTATTCCCGACAGGAGGGACCGGGGAGCTGTTTTTT
TRBD1 TRBJ1-2 few TRBV20-1 CSARTGTGPNYGYTF TGCAGTGCTAGAACCGGGACAGGGCCTAACTATGGCTACACCTTC
- TRBJ1-6 many TRBV20-1 CSARAQGLNSPLHF TGCAGTGCTAGAGCCCAGGGACTTAATTCACCCCTCCACTTT
- TRBJ2-2 few TRBV6-4 CASSDQGTGELFF TGTGCCAGCAGTGATCAGGGAACCGGGGAGCTGTTTTTT
TRBD1 TRBJ1-6 many TRBV5-1 CASSTGTENSPLHF TGCGCCAGCAGCACCGGGACAGAGAATTCACCCCTCCACTTT
- TRBJ1-3 many TRBV15 CATSRDGNTIYF TGTGCCACCAGCAGAGATGGAAACACCATATATTTT